This is a list of T cell receptor beta chains from one sample in a study of shared clonotypes between healthy human individuals. Only in-frame clones appear in the TCRdb table, and some are missing; sequencing was by immunoSEQ multiplex PCR. Of about 2.1 million clones listed, 80% to 95% are singletons. The sequenced sample was naive CD8+ T cells from PBMCs. Every receptor here comes from a man aged 18 to 29 in good health. Some clones in this sample may be carry-over from other donors' samples. Both conserved end residues are part of each CDR3. A D gene is named only where the DNA matches it firmly.

CDR3 protein: CASDTRFTDTQYF
CDR3 DNA: TGTGCCAGCGATACTAGGTTCACAGATACGCAGTATTTT
J gene: TRBJ2-3
V gene: TRBV28
D gene: -

CDR3 protein: CAWGVTAGEQFF
CDR3 DNA: TGTGCCTGGGGAGTGACGGCCGGTGAGCAGTTCTTC
J gene: TRBJ2-1
V gene: TRBV30
D gene: -

CDR3 protein: CASRLAGDKFF
CDR3 DNA: TGCGCCAGCAGACTAGCGGGAGACAAGTTCTTC
J gene: TRBJ2-1
V gene: TRBV4-1
D gene: TRBD2

CDR3 protein: CASSVEVAGAPWETQYF
CDR3 DNA: TGTGCCAGCAGCGTAGAGGTAGCGGGAGCCCCCTGGGAGACCCAGTACTTC
J gene: TRBJ2-5
V gene: TRBV9
D gene: TRBD2

CDR3 protein: CSVDSGYNEQFF
CDR3 DNA: TGCAGCGTTGATTCCGGGTACAATGAGCAGTTCTTC
J gene: TRBJ2-1
V gene: TRBV29-1
D gene: -

CDR3 protein: CSVESAEGKYEQYF
CDR3 DNA: TGCAGCGTTGAATCCGCGGAGGGGAAATACGAGCAGTACTTC
J gene: TRBJ2-7
V gene: TRBV29-1
D gene: -

CDR3 protein: CAISESSPYEQYF
CDR3 DNA: TGTGCCATCAGTGAGTCTAGTCCCTACGAGCAGTACTTC
J gene: TRBJ2-7
V gene: TRBV10-3
D gene: -

CDR3 protein: CASSEGPGGSVF
CDR3 DNA: TGTGCCAGCAGTGAAGGCCCAGGGGGCTCAGTCTTC
J gene: TRBJ2-7
V gene: TRBV25-1
D gene: TRBD1

CDR3 protein: CASSSRDSNGYTF
CDR3 DNA: TGTGCCAGCAGCAGCCGAGACAGCAATGGCTACACCTTC
J gene: TRBJ1-2
V gene: TRBV11-2
D gene: -

CDR3 protein: CASSFLEVNTGELFF
CDR3 DNA: TGTGCCAGCAGCTTCCTAGAAGTGAACACCGGGGAGCTGTTTTTT
J gene: TRBJ2-2
V gene: TRBV7-9
D gene: -